What follows are 30 T cell receptor beta chains derived from one specimen sequenced in a study of blood T cell repertoires in COVID-19. TCRdb's copy holds only in-frame clones and misses some; the assay was immunoSEQ multiplex PCR. In the table there are 200,000 to 300,000 clones, approximately 88% of which are singletons. Source material: peripheral blood. The receptors were gathered from a man between 35 and 55 years old with acute or convalescent COVID-19.

The rearrangement uses TRBV5-5 and TRBJ1-4; no clear D. Trimming removed 0 bases from V and 2 bases from J, with 2 bases in between. Per germline, CDR1 SGHKS and CDR2 YYEKEE (reference sequence). CDR3 length: 13 residues. The CDR3 sequence: CASSLATNEKLFF. CDR3 nucleotide sequence: TGTGCCAGCAGCTTGGCGACTAATGAAAAACTGTTTTTT.

The chain couples TRBV2 to TRBJ2-7, with 8 bases fitting TRBD1. The germline CDR1 and CDR2 sequences are SNHLY and FYNNEI. V shed 5 bases, J shed 6 bases, and the junction held 3 bases outside the gene matches. This CDR3 has 12 residues. The CDR3 spells CASSIDRGEQYF. The CDR3 DNA reads as TGTGCCAGCAGTATCGACAGGGGCGAGCAGTACTTC.

The count of this clone is one. The genes are TRBV6-5 and TRBJ2-7; 9 nucleotides line up with TRBD1. This CDR3 is built from 14 residues. Per germline, CDR1 MNHEY and CDR2 SVGAGI. Trimming took 6 bases from V and 5 from J; bases not matched to a gene: 8. CDR3 region: CASSQDRGTDEQYF. Here the CDR3 DNA reads TGTGCCAGCAGCCAGGACAGGGGTACGGACGAGCAGTACTTC.

This clone was seen only a few times. The rearrangement joins TRBV12-2 to TRBJ1-2; the table assigns TRBD1, which was not confirmed against the DNA. TRBV12-2 is marked as a pseudogene. This CDR3 has 14 amino acids. The DNA of the CDR3 is TGTGCAAGTCGCTTCCGGACAGGTACTTCCGACTACACCTTC. It is translated as CASRFRTGTSDYTF.

The chain recombines TRBV29-1 with TRBJ1-5, with D perhaps TRBD1 (5 bases). CDR3 size: 12 residues. Trimming shortened V by 4 bases and J by 3 bases, and 7 bases separated the two germline ends. Germline assignment: CDR1 SQVTM and CDR2 ANQGSEA. CDR3: CSVGTLNQPQHF. CDR3 sequence (DNA): TGCAGCGTTGGGACACTCAATCAGCCCCAGCATTTT.

This clone was counted a single time. This chain joins TRBV27 and TRBJ2-3, with D unclear. The CDR3 is made up of 14 amino acids. Deletions cut 3 bases from V and 4 bases from J, with 11 bases between. CDR1 is MNHEY and CDR2 is SMNVEV in the germline V gene (reference sequence). The DNA of the CDR3 is TGTGCCAGCAGTTTCTTCGAAACGGCAGATACGCAGTATTTT. Translated, it gives CASSFFETADTQYF.

The chain is built from TRBV2 and TRBJ2-1; a possible D gene is TRBD1 (6 bases). V was trimmed by 1 base and J by 0 bases, leaving 13 bases between them. The germline V gene has CDR1 SNHLY and CDR2 FYNNEI. The CDR3 has 17 residues. CDR3 sequence reads: CASSEDRADSSYNEQFF. As DNA, the CDR3 is TGTGCCAGCAGTGAAGACAGGGCCGACAGCTCCTACAATGAGCAGTTCTTC.

V usage is TRBV29-1 and J usage is TRBJ1-6; tentative D call: TRBD1 (6 bases). This CDR3 has 13 residues. Trimming left V 5 bases short and J 6 bases short, with 11 bases between. Germline assignment: CDR1 SQVTM and CDR2 ANQGSEA. Here the CDR3 DNA reads TGCAGCGTTCGGACAGTCGGTAATTCACCCCTCCACTTT. Its translation: CSVRTVGNSPLHF.

The chain couples TRBV28 to TRBJ1-5, with a tentative D call TRBD1 (5 bases). Germline V gene data show CDR1 as MDHEN and CDR2 as SYDVKM. V was cut by 2 bases and J by 7 bases, with 12 bases left in between. The CDR3 runs to 14 residues. In DNA, the CDR3 is TGTGCCAGCAGTTTAGGGGCAGGGAACCAGCCCCAGCATTTT. It translates to CASSLGAGNQPQHF.

The chain carries TRBV9 and TRBJ1-1; possible D gene TRBD1, 6 bases. V shed 0 bases and J shed 7 bases, with 16 bases lying between them. The germline gives CDR1 SGDLS, CDR2 YYNGEE. The CDR3 covers 15 residues. The CDR3 bases are TGTGCCAGCAGCGTAGAGGGGGGGCGAAGTAGTGAAGCTTTCTTT. Amino acids: CASSVEGGRSSEAFF.

This chain joins TRBV6-5 and TRBJ1-2; D possibly corresponds to TRBD1 (6 bases). The V and J ends lost 5 bases and 3 bases respectively, with 13 bases between them. CDR1 and CDR2 (germline): MNHEY, SVGAGI. CDR3 length: 14 residues. CDR3 loop: CASSPDRSDYGYTF. CDR3 nucleotide sequence: TGTGCCAGCAGTCCCGACAGGTCGGACTATGGCTACACCTTC.

The rearrangement uses TRBV6-5 and TRBJ1-3, with 7 bases lining up with TRBD1. The V gene's germline CDR1 is MNHEY and CDR2 SVGAGI. Losses at the gene ends were 10 bases for V and 0 bases for J; bases not matched to a gene: 9. The CDR3 consists of 15 residues. In nucleotides, the CDR3 is TGTGCCACCCGGGTCGACAGGGACTCTGGAAACACCATATATTTT. Protein: CATRVDRDSGNTIYF.

CDR3: CASSSGLITDTQYF. The CDR3 nucleotides read TGTGCCAGCAGCTCAGGACTGATCACAGATACGCAGTATTTT. This sequence joins TRBV11-2 and TRBJ2-3, with D possibly being TRBD2 (5 bases). From germline, CDR1 is SGHAT and CDR2 FQNNGV. CDR3 length: 14 residues. The ends were cut back, 4 bases at V and 2 bases at J, with 10 bases in the middle.

This clone was seen just once. The chain joins TRBV4-3 to TRBJ1-1; no definite D call. CDR3 size: 14 residues. Trimming cost V 0 bases and J 4 bases, with 9 bases left between them. The germline V gene encodes CDR1 LGHNA and CDR2 YSLEER. CDR3 amino acids: CASSQDSGFTEAFF. The CDR3 DNA follows: TGCGCCAGCAGCCAAGATTCGGGGTTCACTGAAGCTTTCTTT.

There are many counts of this clone. The chain joins TRBV12-3 or TRBV12-4 to TRBJ1-3; TRBD1 might be the D (5 bases). V lost 5 bases to trimming and J lost 4 bases, with 9 bases between them. The CDR3 extends over 13 amino acids. CDR3 region: CASSARQGNTIYF. The CDR3, as DNA: TGTGCCAGCAGTGCTCGACAGGGAAACACCATATATTTT.

The chain has TRBV19 and TRBJ2-2, with D uncertain. Germline V gives CDR1 LNHDA, CDR2 SQIVND (reference sequence). The V end was cut by 4 bases, the J end by 1 base, with 7 bases between. The CDR3 totals 14 residues. The CDR3 region has the DNA TGTGCCAGTAGTAATGGCAGGAACACCGGGGAGCTGTTTTTT. This encodes CASSNGRNTGELFF.

The sample holds one count of this clone. J is TRBJ2-5 and V is TRBV7-2; 7 positions match TRBD1. V was clipped by 1 base and J by 6 bases; unmatched bases: 5. This CDR3 region has 14 residues. The V gene's germline CDR1 is SGHTA and CDR2 FQGNSA. Written as DNA, the CDR3 is TGTGCCAGCAGCTTAGAAGGGGGCATGAAGACCCAGTACTTC. Translated, it gives CASSLEGGMKTQYF.

This chain uses TRBV3-1 (or the pseudogene TRBV3-2) with TRBJ2-3; perhaps TRBD2 as D (6 bases). This CDR3 has 14 amino acids. The V end lost 4 bases, the J end lost 4 bases, and 12 bases lay between the germline ends. Germline assignment: CDR1 LGHDT and CDR2 YNNKEL (reference sequence). This chain's CDR3 is CASSLISGPDTQYF. The CDR3 nucleotides are TGTGCCAGCAGCCTAATTAGCGGTCCAGATACGCAGTATTTT.

This clone occurred once. The CDR3: CASSLRQGKNYGYTF. CDR3 sequence (DNA): TGTGCCAGCAGCCTCCGACAGGGGAAGAACTATGGCTACACCTTC. The chain is built from TRBV6-5 and TRBJ1-2; 8 bases are shared with TRBD1. From germline, CDR1 is MNHEY and CDR2 SVGAGI. V dropped 6 bases and J dropped 2; count of bases not matched to a gene: 8. This CDR3 has 15 amino acids.

There are a few counts of this clone. This chain links TRBV18 with TRBJ2-3; possible D gene TRBD2, 5 bases. V lost 6 bases, J lost 3 bases, and 13 bases lay in between. Per the germline V gene, CDR1 is KGHSH and CDR2 is LQKENI. The CDR3 runs 14 residues. CDR3 nucleotide sequence: TGTGCCAGCTCTCCCGTTGAGGGAACAGATACGCAGTATTTT. It codes for CASSPVEGTDTQYF.

J is TRBJ2-1 and V is TRBV5-1; TRBD2 aligns across 16 bases. After removal of 4 bases from V and 4 bases from J, the junction contained 8 bases not matched to a gene. CDR3 size: 18 residues. Per the germline V gene, CDR1 is SGHRS and CDR2 is YFSETQ. The CDR3 sequence: CASSPGLAGGPEYNEQFF. DNA for the CDR3: TGCGCCAGCAGCCCGGGACTAGCGGGAGGGCCGGAGTACAATGAGCAGTTCTTC.

The chain couples TRBV4-2 to TRBJ1-4; tentative D call: TRBD1 (5 bases). The CDR3 has 17 residues. CDR1 and CDR2 from the germline V gene are LGHNA and YNFKEQ. Trimming left V 3 bases short and J 5 bases short, with 19 bases between. The CDR3 sequence is CASSQGLEAGRNEKLFF. In nucleotides, the CDR3 is TGTGCCAGCAGCCAGGGTCTCGAGGCAGGGAGGAATGAAAAACTGTTTTTT.

V usage is TRBV29-1 and J usage is TRBJ1-3; D ambiguous. Per the germline V gene, CDR1 is SQVTM and CDR2 is ANQGSEA. Trimming took 2 bases from V and 4 from J, leaving 9 bases between them. The CDR3 contains 13 residues. The CDR3 DNA sequence: TGCAGCGTTGAATCGGTCAGGGGAAACACCATATATTTT. The encoded protein is CSVESVRGNTIYF.

The chain links TRBV30 to TRBJ2-1; D gene ambiguous. The CDR3 is 11 amino acids. V shed 0 bases and J shed 10 bases, with 7 bases lying between them. Germline CDR1 GTSNPN, CDR2 SVGIG (reference sequence). This CDR3 reads CAWSVGREQFF. CDR3 nucleotide sequence: TGTGCCTGGAGTGTAGGCAGGGAGCAGTTCTTC. The variable domain in full, with the rest retrieved from reference TRBV30 and TRBJ2-1, is SQTIHQWPATLVQPVGSPLSLECTVEGTSNPNLYWYRQAAGRGLQLLFYSVGIGQISSEVPQNLSASRPQDRQFILSSKKLLLSDSGFYLCAWSVGREQFFGPGTRLTVL.

The sample holds a few counts of this clone. The chain links TRBV6-2 or TRBV6-3 to TRBJ2-3, with D possibly being TRBD1 (5 bases). Trimming removed 2 bases at V and 6 bases at J, with 9 bases between. The CDR3 is made up of 13 amino acids. Germline V gene lookup returns CDR1 MNHEY and CDR2 SVGEGT. CDR3 loop: CASSYQGPDTQYF. CDR3 sequence (DNA): TGTGCCAGCAGTTACCAGGGTCCCGATACGCAGTATTTT.

The chain combines TRBV3-1 (or the pseudogene TRBV3-2) with TRBJ2-7; TRBD2 is a possible D gene (6 bases). The CDR3 spans 15 residues. With 7 bases removed from V and 4 bases from J, the gap between germline ends came to 20 bases. Germline CDR1 and CDR2: LGHDT and YNNKEL (reference sequence). This CDR3 reads CASTHERAGLYEQYF. In DNA form, the CDR3 reads TGTGCCAGCACCCACGAACGGGCGGGACTTTACGAGCAGTACTTC.

V is TRBV6-5 and J is TRBJ2-7; no reliable D call. Germline loops: CDR1 MNHEY, CDR2 SVGAGI. V was shortened by 9 bases and J by 7 bases, with 13 bases between the two germline ends. The CDR3 spans 11 residues. This CDR3 reads CASVQSEEQYF. CDR3 DNA: TGTGCCAGTGTACAGAGTGAAGAGCAGTACTTC.

The chain couples TRBV2 to TRBJ1-5, with D possibly matching TRBD1 (6 bases). The V end was cut by 2 bases, the J end by 7 bases, with 15 bases between. Germline V gene sequence: CDR1 SNHLY, CDR2 FYNNEI. The CDR3 totals 15 residues. CDR3 coding DNA: TGTGCCAGCAGTGAATTGTTCAGGGGTGCACAGCCCCAGCATTTT. This sequence encodes CASSELFRGAQPQHF.

V and J are TRBV30 and TRBJ2-1, with TRBD1 identical over 11 bases. The ends lost 3 bases at V and 7 bases at J; junction bases unmatched: 11. From germline, CDR1 is GTSNPN and CDR2 SVGIG (reference sequence). This CDR3 is built from 16 residues. The CDR3 spells CAWSQWRTGGKNEQFF. DNA of the CDR3: TGTGCCTGGAGCCAGTGGAGGACAGGGGGCAAAAATGAGCAGTTCTTC.

J is TRBJ2-1 and V is TRBV28; maybe TRBD1 (6 bases). This CDR3 spans 13 amino acids. CDR1 is MDHEN, CDR2 SYDVKM, per germline. V dropped 5 bases and J dropped 8 bases, with 13 bases sitting between them. As DNA, the CDR3 is TGTGCCAGCAGTCCTCGACAGGCTTATGAGCAGTTCTTC. This sequence encodes CASSPRQAYEQFF.